The present TCR beta chain was sequenced within a study of shared clonotypes between healthy human individuals. General study results and limits: The sharing of roughly 5% of naive CD4 clonotypes was seen across a handful of donors.

Notes on this clone: Antigen specificity is unknown.

TCRdb's table, derived via immunoSEQ multiplex PCR, lists solely in-frame clones and lacks some. The data hold approximately 2,300,000 clones, with around 93% observed a single time. Germline CDR1 reads DFQATT; CDR2 reads SNEGSKA (reference sequence). The CDR3 runs to 11 residues. V lost 5 bases to trimming and J lost 8 bases; unmatched junction nucleotides: 5. The chain uses TRBV20-1 and TRBJ1-2, with TRBD1 matching 7 bases. The sequenced sample was naive CD4+ T cells from PBMCs. The subset is: CD45RA+ positively selected. The receptor was isolated from a young man in good health. Some clones in this sample may be carry-over from other donors' samples. CDR3 residues: CSAWDSGGYTF. CDR3 in DNA: TGCAGTGCTTGGGACAGTGGGGGCTACACCTTC.